This TCR beta chain derives from a study of blood T cell repertoires in COVID-19. Across the study: Spain, Italy and the United States supplied samples that represented acute and convalescent COVID-19. From T cells, B-cell-depleted T cells, or PBMCs came the material, which was cDNA or gDNA.

In the authors' methods: Estimation of nucleated cell counts relied on the amplification of reference gene primers. Generated by immunoSEQ multiplex PCR, the TCRdb table keeps only in-frame clones and is missing some. The V and J calls and the clone size are those of that table, but D and trimming were determined from the DNA. The repertoire holds about 70,000 clones, more than 75% seen once, with 1.4% in the top ten. In germline, CDR1 is SGDLS, CDR2 YYNGEE. V was trimmed by 3 bases and J by 2 bases, leaving 6 bases between them. The CDR3 totals 14 residues. V gene TRBV9 combines with J gene TRBJ2-6; no clear D. Sequences were obtained from peripheral blood. The receptor was isolated from a human donor in a cohort sampled during active COVID-19. CDR3 DNA: TGTGCCAGCAGCGCACCTACTGGGGCCAACGTCCTGACTTTC. Translating it yields CASSAPTGANVLTF.